This T cell receptor beta chain derives from a study of beta chain features in type 1 diabetes. Background on the study: Regarding age, gender and cell yields, patients proved similar to healthy donors. Overall study findings and caveats: Moderate but significant shortening of TCRB CDR3s was recorded in all four CD4+ subsets from Type 1 diabetes patients.

What was sequenced were expressed TCRB transcripts, since all of the isolated RNA had been reverse transcribed. Measured with immunoSEQ multiplex PCR; TCRdb has only the in-frame clones, and not every one. The sample carries roughly 700,000 clones, about an eighth recorded once. Germline values: CDR1 MDHEN, CDR2 SYDVKM. This CDR3 region has 15 residues. V was pared by 5 bases and J by 4 bases, with 17 bases between. Purity above 95% was achieved in all sorted populations. Details on this clone: As yet, its antigen is unknown.

Specimen: naive CD4+ T cells from blood. This chain joins TRBV28 and TRBJ1-1, with D possibly being TRBD1 (5 bases). The sequence came from a man aged 18 to 30 with type 1 diabetes. The CDR3 region has the DNA TGTGCCAGCAGTCCACAGGTGGGGTTGGGCACTGAAGCTTTCTTT. Protein sequence: CASSPQVGLGTEAFF.